This T cell receptor beta chain was sequenced during a study of blood T cell repertoires in COVID-19. In the study overall: Italy, Spain and the United States were the sources of the convalescent and acute COVID-19 samples. PBMCs, B-cell-depleted T cells, or T cells provided the cDNA or gDNA that made up the material.

Trimming shortened V by 1 base and J by 6 bases, and 10 bases separated the two germline ends. Germline V CDR1 and CDR2: LGHDT, YNNKEL (reference sequence). The CDR3 is 13 amino acids. In the original analysis: Scientists estimated how many nucleated cells there were by amplifying reference gene primers. Data came from immunoSEQ multiplex PCR; TCRdb stores just in-frame clones and leaves some out. V, J and clone size derive from that table, while D and trimming were established from the DNA sequence. The sample consists of over 150,000 clones, approximately 80% of them appearing once. The receptor's source is a human donor in a cohort sampled during active COVID-19. This chain uses TRBV3-1 (or the pseudogene TRBV3-2) with TRBJ2-7; the D is unclear. The specimen was peripheral blood. The CDR3 here is CASSQAHPGEQYF. The CDR3 nucleotides read TGTGCCAGCAGCCAAGCCCATCCCGGCGAGCAGTACTTC.